This T cell receptor (beta chain) was observed in a study of blood T cell repertoires in COVID-19. In the study overall: Material from acute and convalescent COVID-19 was sourced from the United States, Italy and Spain. Sources were T cells, B-cell-depleted T cells, or PBMCs; the material itself was cDNA or gDNA.

How the authors handled the data: Reference gene primers were amplified, and this amplification served to estimate nucleated cell counts. Generated by immunoSEQ multiplex PCR, the TCRdb table keeps only in-frame clones and is missing some. V and J calls and clone size are given by that table; D and trimming were obtained from the DNA. The sample has 250,000 to 300,000 clones, around 89% seen once. Germline V gene lookup returns CDR1 SQVTM and CDR2 ANQGSEA. The CDR3 length is 14 residues. V lost 8 bases and J lost 0, with 15 bases in between. The rearrangement uses TRBV29-1 and TRBJ2-3; tentative D call: TRBD2 (6 bases). The sequence was collected from a woman aged 40-49 years who had recovered from COVID-19. Sequencing was carried out using peripheral blood. The CDR3 sequence is CSTLGGRSTDTQYF. CDR3 sequence (DNA): TGCAGCACACTTGGGGGGAGGAGCACAGATACGCAGTATTTT.